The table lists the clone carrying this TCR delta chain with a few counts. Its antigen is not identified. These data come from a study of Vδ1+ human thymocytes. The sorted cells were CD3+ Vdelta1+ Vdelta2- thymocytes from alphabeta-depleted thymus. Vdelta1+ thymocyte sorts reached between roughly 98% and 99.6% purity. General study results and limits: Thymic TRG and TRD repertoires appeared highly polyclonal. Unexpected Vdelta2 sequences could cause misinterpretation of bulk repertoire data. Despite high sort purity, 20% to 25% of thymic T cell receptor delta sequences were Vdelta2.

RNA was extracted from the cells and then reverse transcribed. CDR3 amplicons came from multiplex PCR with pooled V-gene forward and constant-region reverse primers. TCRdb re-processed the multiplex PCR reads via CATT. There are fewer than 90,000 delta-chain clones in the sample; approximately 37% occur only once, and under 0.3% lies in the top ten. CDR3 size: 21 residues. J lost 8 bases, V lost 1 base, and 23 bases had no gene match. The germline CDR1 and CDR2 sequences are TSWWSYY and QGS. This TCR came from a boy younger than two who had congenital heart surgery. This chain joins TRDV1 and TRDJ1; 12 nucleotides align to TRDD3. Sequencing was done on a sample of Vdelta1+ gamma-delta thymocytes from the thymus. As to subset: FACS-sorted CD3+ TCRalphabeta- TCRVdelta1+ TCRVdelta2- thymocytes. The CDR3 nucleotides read TGTGCTCTTGGGGAACCTCCGGTCCCCTTCCGCCGGCTGGGGGATACGGGGAAACTCATCTTT. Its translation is CALGEPPVPFRRLGDTGKLIF.